This paragraph covers one T cell receptor (beta chain) sequence. As yet, its antigen is unknown. Described treatment: some 19 received Ad26.COV2.S at low or high dose, single or two shots; about 5 received placebo; per-sample allocation not given. The study sampled participants on day 63 after the first vaccine or placebo injection. These data come from a study of Ad26.COV2.S vaccination and SARS-CoV-2 variants. Between the trimmed V and J ends, which lost 1 base and 0 bases, there was a span of 10 bases. CDR1 is LGHDT, CDR2 YNNKEL, per germline (reference sequence). This CDR3 is 16 amino acids long. TCRdb's table, derived via immunoSEQ multiplex PCR, lists solely in-frame clones and lacks some. The sample shows fewer than 900,000 clones, around 92% of them seen only once. The study, taken as a whole, reports: Considerable breadth of spike-specific CD8+ and CD4+ T cell responses has reportedly been documented following vaccination.

This TCR derives from a person between 18 and 59 years old who received the Ad26.COV2.S COVID-19 vaccine or a placebo. The gene calls are TRBV3-1 (or the pseudogene TRBV3-2) and TRBJ1-5; the D is unclear. The sample was peripheral blood, taken in a trial of Ad26.COV2.S vaccine versus placebo. CDR3 protein: CASSQGQRYSNQPQHF. The CDR3 DNA follows: TGTGCCAGCAGCCAAGGTCAGAGATATAGCAATCAGCCCCAGCATTTT.